This TCR beta chain was recorded in a study of cytomegalovirus exposure and HLA in healthy donors. In nominal health when sampled, donors likely had unrecorded immune exposures nonetheless. Germline CDR1 reads MNHNS; CDR2 reads SASEGT. This CDR3 is built from 14 residues. Regarding the study as a whole: Serostatus for CMV was the only available immune exposure information.

The PCR was carried out with 60 Vbeta primers and 13 Jbeta primers. The assay was immunoSEQ multiplex PCR, and TCRdb's table has in-frame clones only and misses some. The sample carries more than 95,000 clones, roughly 72% recorded once. In its sample, this clone was seen once. The antigen remains unidentified. A junction boundary mismatches the germline segment, possibly from a read error. This sequence joins TRBV6-1 and TRBJ1-4; 8 bases are a match to TRBD1. The source of this sequence is a man aged 40-49 years in good health and CMV-seropositive. The sample taken for sequencing was PBMCs. The CDR3 region is CASREAGGREKLFF. For the CDR3, the DNA is TGTGCCAGCAGGGAAGCAGGGGGCCGTGAAAAACTGTTTTTT.